This T cell receptor beta chain was sequenced for a study of technical replicates of blood from a few donors. Trimming cost V 0 bases and J 2 bases, with 14 bases left between them. Germline V CDR1 and CDR2: LGHNA, YNFKEQ. The CDR3 sequence is 16 residues long. The table came from immunoSEQ multiplex PCR; TCRdb's copy has only in-frame clones and leaves some out. The table includes fewer than 110,000 clones, 96% detected once. The sample comprised T cells isolated from PBMCs. This TCR came from a human donor in good health. This chain connects TRBV4-2 to TRBJ2-7; D ambiguous. CDR3 loop: CASSQDLTSFTYEQYF. CDR3 sequence (DNA): TGTGCCAGCAGCCAAGATTTGACATCATTCACCTACGAGCAGTACTTC.